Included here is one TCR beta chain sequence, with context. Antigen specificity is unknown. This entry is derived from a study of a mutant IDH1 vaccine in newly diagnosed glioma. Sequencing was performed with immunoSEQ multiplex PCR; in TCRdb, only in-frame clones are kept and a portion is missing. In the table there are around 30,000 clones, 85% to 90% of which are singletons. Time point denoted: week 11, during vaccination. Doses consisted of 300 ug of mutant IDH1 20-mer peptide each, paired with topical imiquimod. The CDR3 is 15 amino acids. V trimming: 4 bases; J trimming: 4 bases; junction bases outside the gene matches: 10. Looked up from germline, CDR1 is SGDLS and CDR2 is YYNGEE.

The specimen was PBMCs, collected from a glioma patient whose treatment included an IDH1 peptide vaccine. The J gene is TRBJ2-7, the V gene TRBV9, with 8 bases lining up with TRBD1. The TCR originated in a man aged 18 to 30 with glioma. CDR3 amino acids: CASSPGQGKTYEQYF. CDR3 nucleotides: TGTGCCAGCAGCCCCGGACAGGGCAAAACGTACGAGCAGTACTTC.